This is a list of T cell receptor beta chains from one sample in a study of monozygotic twins with inflammatory bowel disease. Using the 5' RACE reads, TCRdb records one entry per CDR3 protein without DNA. The table lists 300,000 to 350,000 distinct CDR3 sequences. Source material: blood. These receptor sequences come from a human donor with ulcerative colitis or Crohn's disease, or a healthy co-twin of an affected twin (not recorded which). CDR3s include the opening cysteine and the closing phenylalanine or tryptophan.

v_gene	j_gene	CDR3aa
TRBV7-9	TRBJ2-7	CASSRTGTGVRDEQYF
TRBV5-1	TRBJ1-4	CASSLGAGTNEKLFF
TRBV27	TRBJ2-3	CASRQTGGDTQYF
TRBV5-1	TRBJ1-2	CASSYGGDGYTF
TRBV7-9	TRBJ2-2	CASSLGQMNTGELFF
TRBV20-1	TRBJ2-7	CSASQAGTEQYF
TRBV28	TRBJ1-2	CASSFRQFPYGYTF
TRBV5-1	TRBJ2-7	CASSRAGTYEQYF
TRBV13	TRBJ1-3	CASSLGRASVSGNTIYF
TRBV9	TRBJ1-5	CASSGGGDLNQPQHF
TRBV21-1	TRBJ2-1	CASSERRQGARNEQFF
TRBV7-8	TRBJ1-1	CASSTDASGRGMNTEAFF
TRBV20-1	TRBJ2-5	CSVTRTSGHQETQYF
TRBV4-3	TRBJ2-1	CASSQGPLAGAHNEQFF
TRBV4-3	TRBJ2-1	CASSQAGTNSYNEQFF
TRBV20-1	TRBJ2-1	CSARHLAGPYNEQFF
TRBV12-3/TRBV12-4	TRBJ1-1	CASSLWDSTEAFF
TRBV5-5	TRBJ1-1	CASSLSGRTEAFF
TRBV29-1	TRBJ1-2	CSVRPDMDYGYTF
TRBV11-2	TRBJ2-1	CASSLVSGGIDEQFF
TRBV4-1	TRBJ2-1	CASSQPPANEQFF
TRBV7-2	TRBJ2-2	CASSLDSGGGNTGELFF
TRBV5-1	TRBJ1-1	CASRTGSPDTEAFF
TRBV3-1	TRBJ2-5	CASSQDRGLDREETQYF
TRBV28	TRBJ2-3	CASSQGGQGDTQYF
TRBV7-2	TRBJ2-1	CASNLGYYNEQFF
TRBV20-1	TRBJ2-7	CSAEQGREQYF
TRBV12-3/TRBV12-4	TRBJ2-4	CASTLTGGGNMQYF
TRBV20-1	TRBJ1-2	CSARIPGPNYGYTF
TRBV20-1	TRBJ2-7	CSAANAQDRDDEQYF